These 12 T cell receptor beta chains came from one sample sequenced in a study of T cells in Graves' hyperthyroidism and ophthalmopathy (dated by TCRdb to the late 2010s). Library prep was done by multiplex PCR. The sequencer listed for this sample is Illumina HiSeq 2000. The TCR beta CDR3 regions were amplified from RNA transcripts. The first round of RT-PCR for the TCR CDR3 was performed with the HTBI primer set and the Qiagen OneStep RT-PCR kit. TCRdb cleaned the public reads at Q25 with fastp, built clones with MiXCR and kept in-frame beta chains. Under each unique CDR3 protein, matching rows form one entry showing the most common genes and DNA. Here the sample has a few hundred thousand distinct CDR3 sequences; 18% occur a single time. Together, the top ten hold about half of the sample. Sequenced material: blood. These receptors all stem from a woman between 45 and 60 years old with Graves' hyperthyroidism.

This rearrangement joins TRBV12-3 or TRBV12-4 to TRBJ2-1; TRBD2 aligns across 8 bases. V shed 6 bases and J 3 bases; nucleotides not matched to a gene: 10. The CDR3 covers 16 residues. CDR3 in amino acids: CASSSHTSGSYNEQFF. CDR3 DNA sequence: TGTGCCAGCAGCTCACATACTAGCGGAAGCTACAATGAGCAGTTCTTC.

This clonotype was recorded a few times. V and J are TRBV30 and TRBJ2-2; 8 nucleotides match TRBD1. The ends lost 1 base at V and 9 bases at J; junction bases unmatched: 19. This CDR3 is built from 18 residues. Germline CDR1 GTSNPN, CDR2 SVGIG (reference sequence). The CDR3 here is CAWSARVGSGQAPWELFF. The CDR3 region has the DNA TGTGCCTGGAGTGCACGAGTGGGGTCGGGACAGGCCCCCTGGGAGCTGTTTTTT.

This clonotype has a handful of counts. CDR3 DNA: TGTGCCAGCAGTATTACAGGGGCGAGCAATTCACCCCTCCACTTT. Its translation: CASSITGASNSPLHF. V gene TRBV6-1 combines with J gene TRBJ1-6; 7 bases match TRBD1. With 5 bases clipped from V and 7 bases from J, the junction kept 8 bases outside the gene matches. Germline CDR1 and CDR2: MNHNS and SASEGT. This CDR3 region has 15 residues.

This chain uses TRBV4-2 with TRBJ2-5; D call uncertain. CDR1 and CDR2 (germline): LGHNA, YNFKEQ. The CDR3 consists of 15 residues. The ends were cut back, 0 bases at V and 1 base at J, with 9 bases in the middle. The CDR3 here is CASSQEPNSQETQYF. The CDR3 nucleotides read TGTGCCAGCAGCCAAGAACCCAATTCCCAAGAGACCCAGTACTTC.

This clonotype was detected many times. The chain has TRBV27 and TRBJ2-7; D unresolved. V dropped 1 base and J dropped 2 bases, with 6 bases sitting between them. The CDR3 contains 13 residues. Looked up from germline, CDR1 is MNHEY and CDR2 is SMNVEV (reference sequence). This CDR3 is CASSLFPPYEQYF. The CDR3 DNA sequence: TGTGCCAGCAGTTTATTCCCCCCCTACGAGCAGTACTTC.

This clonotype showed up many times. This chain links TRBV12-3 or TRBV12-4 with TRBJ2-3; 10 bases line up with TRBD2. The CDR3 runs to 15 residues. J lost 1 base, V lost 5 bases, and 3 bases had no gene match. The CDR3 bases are TGTGCCAGCAGTCGGGGGACTAGCGGCACAGATACGCAGTATTTT. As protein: CASSRGTSGTDTQYF.

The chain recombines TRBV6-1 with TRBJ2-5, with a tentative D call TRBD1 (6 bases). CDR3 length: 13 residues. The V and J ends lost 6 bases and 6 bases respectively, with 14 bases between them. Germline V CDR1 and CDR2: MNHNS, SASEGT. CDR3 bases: TGTGCCAGCAGATCACCCAGGGACAAGACCCAGTACTTC. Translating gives CASRSPRDKTQYF.

This CDR3 is CASSFFAADTQYF. The CDR3 bases are TGTGCCAGCAGTTTTTTCGCGGCAGATACGCAGTATTTT. The chain combines TRBV28 with TRBJ2-3, with D uncertain. Deletions cut 3 bases from V and 4 bases from J, with 8 bases between. The CDR3 loop spans 13 amino acids. Germline V gene data show CDR1 as MDHEN and CDR2 as SYDVKM.

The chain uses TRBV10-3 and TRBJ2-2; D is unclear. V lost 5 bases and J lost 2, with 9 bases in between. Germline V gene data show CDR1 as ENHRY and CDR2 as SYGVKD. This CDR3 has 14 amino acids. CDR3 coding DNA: TGTGCCATCAGTAGGGCGGAAAACACCGGGGAGCTGTTTTTT. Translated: CAISRAENTGELFF.

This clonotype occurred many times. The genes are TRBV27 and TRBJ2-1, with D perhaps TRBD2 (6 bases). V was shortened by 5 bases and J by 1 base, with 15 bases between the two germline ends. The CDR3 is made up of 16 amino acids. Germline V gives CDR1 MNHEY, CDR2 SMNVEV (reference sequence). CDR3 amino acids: CASSRDSRRSYNEQFF. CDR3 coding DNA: TGTGCCAGCAGTCGGGACTCTCGACGGTCCTACAATGAGCAGTTCTTC.

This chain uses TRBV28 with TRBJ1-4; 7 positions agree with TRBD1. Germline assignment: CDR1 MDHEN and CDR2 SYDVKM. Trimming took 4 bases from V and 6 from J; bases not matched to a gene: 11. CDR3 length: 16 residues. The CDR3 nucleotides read TGTGCCAGCAGTTACTCGGTAGCAGGGGGTCATGAAAAACTGTTTTTT. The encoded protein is CASSYSVAGGHEKLFF.

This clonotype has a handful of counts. The CDR3 region has the DNA TGTGCCAGCAGTGAAATCCCCGACAATGAGCAGTTCTTC. Its translation is CASSEIPDNEQFF. This chain joins TRBV6-1 and TRBJ2-1; D call uncertain. The CDR3 is 13 residues long. The germline CDR1 and CDR2 sequences are MNHNS and SASEGT. Trimming stripped 2 bases from V and 5 bases from J, with 7 bases between.